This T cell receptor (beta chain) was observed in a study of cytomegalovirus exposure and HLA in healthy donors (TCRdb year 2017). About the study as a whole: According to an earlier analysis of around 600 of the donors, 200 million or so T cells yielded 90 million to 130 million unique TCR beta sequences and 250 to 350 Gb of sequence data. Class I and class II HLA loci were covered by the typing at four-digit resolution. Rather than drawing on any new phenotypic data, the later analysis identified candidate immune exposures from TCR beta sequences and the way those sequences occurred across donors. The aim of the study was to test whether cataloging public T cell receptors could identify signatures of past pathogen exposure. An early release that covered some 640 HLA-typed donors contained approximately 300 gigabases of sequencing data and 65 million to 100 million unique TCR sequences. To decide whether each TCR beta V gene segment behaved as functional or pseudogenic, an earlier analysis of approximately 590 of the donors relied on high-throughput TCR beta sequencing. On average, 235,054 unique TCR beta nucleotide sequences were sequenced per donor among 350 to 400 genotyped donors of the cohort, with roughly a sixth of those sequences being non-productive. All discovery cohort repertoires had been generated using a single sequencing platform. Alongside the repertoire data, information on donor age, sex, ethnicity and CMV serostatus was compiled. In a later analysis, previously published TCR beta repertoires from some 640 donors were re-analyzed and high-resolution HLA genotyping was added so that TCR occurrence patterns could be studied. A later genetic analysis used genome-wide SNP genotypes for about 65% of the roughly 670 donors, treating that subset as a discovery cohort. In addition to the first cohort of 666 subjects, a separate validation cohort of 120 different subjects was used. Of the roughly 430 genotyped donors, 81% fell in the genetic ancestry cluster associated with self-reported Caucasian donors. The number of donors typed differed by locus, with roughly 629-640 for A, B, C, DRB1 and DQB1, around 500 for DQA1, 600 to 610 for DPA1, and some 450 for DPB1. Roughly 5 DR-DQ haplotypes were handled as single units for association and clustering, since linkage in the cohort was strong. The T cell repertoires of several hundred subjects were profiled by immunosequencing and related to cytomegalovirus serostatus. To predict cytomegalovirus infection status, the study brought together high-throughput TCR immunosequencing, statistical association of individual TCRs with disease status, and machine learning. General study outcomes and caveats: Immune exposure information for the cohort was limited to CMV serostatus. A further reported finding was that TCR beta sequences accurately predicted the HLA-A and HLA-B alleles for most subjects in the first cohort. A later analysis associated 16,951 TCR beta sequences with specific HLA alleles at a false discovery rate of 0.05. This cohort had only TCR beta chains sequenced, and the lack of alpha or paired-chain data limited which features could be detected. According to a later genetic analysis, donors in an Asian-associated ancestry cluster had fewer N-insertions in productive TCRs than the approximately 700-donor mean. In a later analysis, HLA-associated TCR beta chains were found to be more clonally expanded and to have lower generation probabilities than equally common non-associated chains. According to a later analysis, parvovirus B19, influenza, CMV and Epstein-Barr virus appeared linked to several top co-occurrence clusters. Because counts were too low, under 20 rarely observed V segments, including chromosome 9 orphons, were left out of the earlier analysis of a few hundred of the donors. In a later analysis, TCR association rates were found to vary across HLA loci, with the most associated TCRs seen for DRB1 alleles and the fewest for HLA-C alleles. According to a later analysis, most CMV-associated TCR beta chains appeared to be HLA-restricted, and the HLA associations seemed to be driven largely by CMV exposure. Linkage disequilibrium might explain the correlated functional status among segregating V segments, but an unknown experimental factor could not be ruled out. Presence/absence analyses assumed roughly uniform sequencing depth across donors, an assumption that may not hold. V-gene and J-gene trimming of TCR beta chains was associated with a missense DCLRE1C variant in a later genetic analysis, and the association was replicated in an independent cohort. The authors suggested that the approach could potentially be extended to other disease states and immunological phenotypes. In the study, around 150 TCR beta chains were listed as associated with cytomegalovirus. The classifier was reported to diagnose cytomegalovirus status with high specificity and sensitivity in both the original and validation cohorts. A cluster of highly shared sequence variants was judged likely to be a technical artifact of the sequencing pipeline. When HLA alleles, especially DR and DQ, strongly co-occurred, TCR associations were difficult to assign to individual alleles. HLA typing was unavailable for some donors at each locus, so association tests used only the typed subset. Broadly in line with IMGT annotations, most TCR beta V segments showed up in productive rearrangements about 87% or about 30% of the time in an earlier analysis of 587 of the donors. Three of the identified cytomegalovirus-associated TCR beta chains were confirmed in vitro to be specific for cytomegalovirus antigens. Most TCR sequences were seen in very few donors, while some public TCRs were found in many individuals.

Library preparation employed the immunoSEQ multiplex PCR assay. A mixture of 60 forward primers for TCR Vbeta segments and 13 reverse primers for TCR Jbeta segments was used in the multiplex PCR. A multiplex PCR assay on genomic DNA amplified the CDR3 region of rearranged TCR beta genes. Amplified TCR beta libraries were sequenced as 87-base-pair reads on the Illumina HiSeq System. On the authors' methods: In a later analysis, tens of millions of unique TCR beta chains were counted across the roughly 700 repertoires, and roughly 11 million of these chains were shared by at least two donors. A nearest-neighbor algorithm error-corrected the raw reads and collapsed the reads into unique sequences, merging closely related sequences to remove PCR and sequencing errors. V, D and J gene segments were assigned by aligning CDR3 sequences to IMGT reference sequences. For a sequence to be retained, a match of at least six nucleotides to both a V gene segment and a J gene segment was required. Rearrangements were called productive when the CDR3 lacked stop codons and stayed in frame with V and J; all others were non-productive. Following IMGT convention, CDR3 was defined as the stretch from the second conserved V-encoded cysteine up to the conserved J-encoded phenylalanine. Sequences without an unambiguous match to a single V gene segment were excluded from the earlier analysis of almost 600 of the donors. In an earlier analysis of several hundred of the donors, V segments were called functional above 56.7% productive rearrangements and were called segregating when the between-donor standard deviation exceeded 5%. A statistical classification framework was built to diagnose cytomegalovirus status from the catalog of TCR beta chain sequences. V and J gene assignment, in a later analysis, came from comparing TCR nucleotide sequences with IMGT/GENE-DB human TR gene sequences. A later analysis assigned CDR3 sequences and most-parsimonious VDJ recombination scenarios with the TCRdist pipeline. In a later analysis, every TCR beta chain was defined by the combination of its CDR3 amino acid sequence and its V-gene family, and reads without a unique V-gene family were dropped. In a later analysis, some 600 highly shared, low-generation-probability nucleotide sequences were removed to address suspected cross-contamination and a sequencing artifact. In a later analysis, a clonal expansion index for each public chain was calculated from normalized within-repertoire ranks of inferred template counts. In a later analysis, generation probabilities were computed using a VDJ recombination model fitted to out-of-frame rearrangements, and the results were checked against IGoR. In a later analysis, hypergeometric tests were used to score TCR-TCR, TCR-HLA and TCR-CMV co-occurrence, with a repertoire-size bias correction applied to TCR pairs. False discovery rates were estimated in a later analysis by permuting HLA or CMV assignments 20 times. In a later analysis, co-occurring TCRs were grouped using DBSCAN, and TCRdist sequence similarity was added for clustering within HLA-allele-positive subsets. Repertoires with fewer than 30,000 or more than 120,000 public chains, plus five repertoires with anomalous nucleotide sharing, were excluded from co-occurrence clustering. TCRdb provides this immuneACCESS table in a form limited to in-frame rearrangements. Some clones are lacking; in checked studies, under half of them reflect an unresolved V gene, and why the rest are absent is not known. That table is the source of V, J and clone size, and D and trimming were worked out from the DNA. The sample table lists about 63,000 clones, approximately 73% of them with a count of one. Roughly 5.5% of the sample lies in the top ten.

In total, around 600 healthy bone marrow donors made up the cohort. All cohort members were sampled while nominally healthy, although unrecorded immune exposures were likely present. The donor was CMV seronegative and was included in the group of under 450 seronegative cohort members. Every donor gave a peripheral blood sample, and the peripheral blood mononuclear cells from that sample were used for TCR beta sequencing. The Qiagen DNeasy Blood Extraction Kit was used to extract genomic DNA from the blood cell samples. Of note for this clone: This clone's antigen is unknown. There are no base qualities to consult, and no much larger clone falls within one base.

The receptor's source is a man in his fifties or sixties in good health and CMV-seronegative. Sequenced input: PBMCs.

The DNA reads as follows: TGTGCCAGCAGTGAAACTAGCGGGGCCACCGGGGAGCTGTTTTTT. Its translation is CASSETSGATGELFF. The chain was built from TRBV6-1 and TRBJ2-2, with 10 central nucleotides matching TRBD2. From a lookup of the germline V gene, CDR1 and CDR2 are MNHNS and SASEGT. V and J are trimmed by 2 bases and 4 bases, and the gene matches miss 1 base of the junction. The cysteine opens and the phenylalanine closes a CDR3 of 15 amino acids. Only CDR3 DNA remains: 45 bases, in frame from the first base.